The 2 T cell receptor beta chains below were found in one sample sequenced in a study of blood T cell repertoires in COVID-19. Profiling relied on immunoSEQ multiplex PCR, and the TCRdb table lists in-frame clones only, not all of them. The repertoire holds fewer than 450,000 clones, about nine tenths seen once, with around an eighth in the top ten. Sample: peripheral blood. The receptors shown here come from a woman between 45 and 65 years old with COVID-19, enrolled during active disease.

The CDR3 sequence: CSVGGGEKLFF. The CDR3 nucleotides read TGCAGTGTTGGGGGAGGCGAAAAACTGTTTTTT. The chain uses TRBV20-1 and TRBJ1-4, with a weak D call TRBD1 (5 bases). The CDR3 is 11 residues long. V lost 7 bases, J lost 8 bases, and 11 bases lay in between. The germline V gene has CDR1 DFQATT and CDR2 SNEGSKA (reference sequence).

This sequence joins TRBV6-6 and TRBJ2-1; 10 positions agree with TRBD1. The CDR3 contains 14 residues. Per the germline V gene, CDR1 is MNHNY and CDR2 is SVGAGI (reference sequence). V shed 5 bases, J shed 10 bases, and the junction held 8 bases outside the gene matches. The DNA of the CDR3 is TGTGCCAGCAGTCCCGGGGACAGGGGAATCGAGCAGTTCTTC. It specifies CASSPGDRGIEQFF.